This record concerns one TCR beta chain sequence. It has no known antigen specificity. Base qualities are not recorded, but no much larger clone differs from it by a single base. The record originates from a study of T cell responses to AZD1222 COVID-19 vaccine (dated by TCRdb to the early 2020s). Regarding the study in general: TCR sequencing covered approximately 230 trial participants: 207 given two doses of AZD1222 and around 25 given two doses of MenACWY control vaccine. Trial participants were enrolled by age into subgroups of 18-55, 56-69 and 70-plus years, and roughly 150, 30 and 60 TCR-sequenced participants, respectively, were included in these subgroups.

The CDR3 regions of human TCRbeta chains were subjected to immunosequencing. Concerning the study's data processing: TCRs in the repertoires were matched against a reference library of SARS-CoV-2-specific TCRs that had been generated with the MIRA antigen-specificity platform. Breadth meant the fraction of unique TCRs that were SARS-CoV-2-associated, whereas depth meant the fraction of total T cells that were SARS-CoV-2-associated. Using the MIRA data, each spike-specific TCR was assigned both to the spike region to which the TCR was reactive and to a CD4 or CD8 class. Log10-transformed breadth and depth values were compared by one-way ANOVA with Sidak's multiple comparisons tests. This is the immuneACCESS table as TCRdb keeps it, with only in-frame sequences that have V and J called. A part of the clones is gone; compared with another copy, unresolved V genes explain less than half, and the rest is unexplained. D and trimming come from the DNA, and the V and J calls and clone size come from that table. For this sample the table gives roughly 160,000 clones, of which just over 90% were detected only once. Roughly 1.4% of the sample is in the top ten clones.

The time point label corresponds to: about 28 days (+/-7) after the second vaccine dose. Because spike-specific TCR depth and breadth did not differ between the two schedules, AZD1222 recipients who got a second dose at roughly 4 weeks were pooled with those who got a second dose at roughly 12 weeks. Vaccinee samples were obtained from the UK trials COV001 and COV002, which included a single-blind randomized controlled phase 2/3 trial of AZD1222 (ChAdOx1 nCoV-19) in healthy adults. Trial participant PBMC samples were collected at day 0 and day 28 after the second dose for TCRbeta chain sequencing. The CDR3 spans 16 residues, from the cysteine through the phenylalanine. Only the CDR3 portion is preserved as DNA: 48 bases, with reading frame beginning at the first base. CDR1 and CDR2 (LGHNA, YSLEER) derive from the germline V gene. The germline ends are 15 bases apart after V is trimmed by 0 bases and J by 4 bases.

What the authors observed across the whole study: After two AZD1222 doses, both the breadth and the depth of spike-specific TCRs were significantly higher than at day 0 and than in MenACWY recipients. Because no day 14 peak-response samples were available, the repertoires could be characterized only after the peak T cell response. Only a handful of AZD1222 recipients were SARS-CoV-2 seropositive at baseline, limiting conclusions about previously exposed vaccinees. Reportedly, close to half of the unique spike-specific TCRs recognized epitopes lying outside the regions that are mutated in the B.1.351 and B.1.1.7 variants. In the small 56-69-year group, the increase in depth fell short of significance, most likely because of low power. Participants were mostly white British and included more females than males, and it was suggested by the authors that clonal diversity may have been underestimated. The vaccine-associated CD4 TCRs covered the entire spike protein, and the dominant responses fell in regions 160-218 and 743-854.

The starting material was peripheral blood, obtained 28 days after the second AZD1222 dose. The rearrangement joined TRBV4-3 to TRBJ1-2, with the D segment identity uncertain. This TCR was sampled from an adult who received the AZD1222 COVID-19 vaccine. For the CDR3, the sequence is CASSQEPKEASYGYTF. The DNA sequence is TGCGCCAGCAGCCAAGAGCCCAAGGAGGCGAGCTATGGCTACACCTTC.